A selection of T cell receptor beta chains follows, all from one sample in a study of cytomegalovirus exposure and HLA in healthy donors. Some clones are missing from TCRdb's copy, which holds only in-frame ones; the method was immunoSEQ multiplex PCR. The table lists around 90,000 clones, roughly 80% of them singletons, with approximately 2.8% in the top ten. The sequencing input was PBMCs. Source of these receptors: a man between 25 and 39 years old in good health and CMV-seronegative. The CDR3 runs from the conserved cysteine through the conserved F or W. The D gene is left open where the match is weak. Clone size is given for some rows only: seen once, a few or many times, or a class if the clone is expanded.

d_gene: NA
j_gene: TRBJ2-1
abundance: NA
v_gene: TRBV18
CDR3aa: CASSPGGSGEQFF
CDR3nt: TGTGCCAGCTCACCAGGAGGGTCCGGTGAGCAGTTCTTC

d_gene: TRBD1
j_gene: TRBJ1-6
abundance: once
v_gene: TRBV2
CDR3aa: CASSSQGAVHHSPLHF
CDR3nt: TGTGCCAGCAGTTCTCAGGGGGCAGTCCATCATTCACCCCTCCACTTT

d_gene: NA
j_gene: TRBJ2-3
abundance: NA
v_gene: TRBV4-1
CDR3aa: CASSPLGGAWDTQYF
CDR3nt: TGCGCCAGCAGCCCCCTAGGGGGGGCCTGGGATACGCAGTATTTT

d_gene: NA
j_gene: TRBJ1-1
abundance: once
v_gene: TRBV30
CDR3aa: CAWQYSLNTEAFF
CDR3nt: TGTGCCTGGCAATACAGCCTGAACACTGAAGCTTTCTTT

d_gene: TRBD2
j_gene: TRBJ2-1
abundance: NA
v_gene: TRBV27
CDR3aa: CASRIAGAYNEQFF
CDR3nt: TGTGCCAGCAGGATAGCGGGGGCCTACAATGAGCAGTTCTTC

d_gene: TRBD1
j_gene: TRBJ1-4
abundance: few
v_gene: TRBV2
CDR3aa: CASSRGSVEKLFF
CDR3nt: TGTGCCAGTAGCAGGGGGAGCGTTGAAAAACTGTTTTTT

d_gene: NA
j_gene: TRBJ2-1
abundance: NA
v_gene: TRBV15
CDR3aa: CATSSGRQGTYNEQFF
CDR3nt: TGTGCCACCAGTTCGGGAAGGCAGGGGACCTACAATGAGCAGTTCTTC

d_gene: NA
j_gene: TRBJ2-3
abundance: NA
v_gene: TRBV5-1
CDR3aa: CASSLPRSSEDTQYF
CDR3nt: TGCGCCAGCAGCTTGCCCCGGTCATCGGAGGATACGCAGTATTTT

d_gene: NA
j_gene: TRBJ2-2
abundance: NA
v_gene: TRBV18
CDR3aa: CASSPGAIGSTGELFF
CDR3nt: TGTGCCAGCTCACCAGGGGCGATCGGGAGCACCGGGGAGCTGTTTTTT

d_gene: TRBD2
j_gene: TRBJ2-1
abundance: once
v_gene: TRBV25-1
CDR3aa: CASSELGSGGANEQFF
CDR3nt: TGTGCCAGCAGTGAATTGGGGAGCGGGGGGGCCAATGAGCAGTTCTTC

d_gene: NA
j_gene: TRBJ1-1
abundance: NA
v_gene: TRBV2
CDR3aa: CASSEGEGRTEAFF
CDR3nt: TGTGCCAGCAGTGAAGGGGAGGGGCGGACTGAAGCTTTCTTT

d_gene: NA
j_gene: TRBJ1-4
abundance: few
v_gene: TRBV19
CDR3aa: CASSISGTNEKLFF
CDR3nt: TGTGCCAGTAGTATTTCGGGGACTAATGAAAAACTGTTTTTT

d_gene: NA
j_gene: TRBJ1-6
abundance: NA
v_gene: TRBV7-9
CDR3aa: CASSLARFALHF
CDR3nt: TGTGCCAGCAGCCTGGCTAGGTTTGCCCTCCACTTT

d_gene: TRBD1
j_gene: TRBJ2-1
abundance: once
v_gene: TRBV5-6
CDR3aa: CASATGTEYNEQFF
CDR3nt: TGTGCCAGCGCCACCGGGACAGAATACAATGAGCAGTTCTTC

d_gene: NA
j_gene: TRBJ1-2
abundance: NA
v_gene: TRBV12-5
CDR3aa: CASGPLRSGYGYTF
CDR3nt: TGTGCTAGTGGTCCGTTACGGAGCGGTTATGGCTACACCTTC

d_gene: NA
j_gene: TRBJ1-1
abundance: NA
v_gene: TRBV7-9
CDR3aa: CASRPRVGAEAFF
CDR3nt: TGTGCCAGCAGACCGAGGGTAGGTGCTGAAGCTTTCTTT

d_gene: TRBD1
j_gene: TRBJ2-1
abundance: NA
v_gene: TRBV5-1
CDR3aa: CASRRGQVNYNEQFF
CDR3nt: TGCGCCAGCAGACGCGGACAGGTGAACTACAATGAGCAGTTCTTC

d_gene: NA
j_gene: TRBJ1-6
abundance: NA
v_gene: TRBV18
CDR3aa: CASSLGRGNSPLHF
CDR3nt: TGTGCCAGCTCACTCGGACGGGGTAATTCACCCCTCCACTTT

d_gene: NA
j_gene: TRBJ2-3
abundance: NA
v_gene: TRBV10-1
CDR3aa: CASSESALGTDTQYF
CDR3nt: TGCGCCAGCAGTGAGTCGGCTCTGGGCACAGATACGCAGTATTTT

d_gene: NA
j_gene: TRBJ1-1
abundance: NA
v_gene: TRBV6-5
CDR3aa: CASSYGKNTEAFF
CDR3nt: TGTGCCAGCAGTTACGGCAAGAACACTGAAGCTTTCTTT

d_gene: TRBD2
j_gene: TRBJ2-3
abundance: NA
v_gene: TRBV6-1
CDR3aa: CASSEEPAGSLDTQYF
CDR3nt: TGTGCCAGCAGTGAAGAGCCAGCGGGGAGTTTAGATACGCAGTATTTT

d_gene: NA
j_gene: TRBJ1-5
abundance: NA
v_gene: TRBV27
CDR3aa: CASSSRVDQPQHF
CDR3nt: TGTGCCAGCAGTTCGAGGGTGGATCAGCCCCAGCATTTT

d_gene: TRBD1
j_gene: TRBJ1-1
abundance: NA
v_gene: TRBV6-4
CDR3aa: CASSDSGTGKAFF
CDR3nt: TGTGCCAGCAGTGACTCAGGGACAGGGAAAGCTTTCTTT

d_gene: TRBD1
j_gene: TRBJ1-2
abundance: NA
v_gene: TRBV27
CDR3aa: CASSGQGRYGYTF
CDR3nt: TGTGCCAGCAGTGGACAGGGCCGATATGGCTACACCTTC

d_gene: NA
j_gene: TRBJ1-1
abundance: NA
v_gene: TRBV6-6
CDR3aa: CASTEGGGTLNTEAFF
CDR3nt: TGTGCCAGCACGGAGGGCGGGGGGACCTTGAACACTGAAGCTTTCTTT

d_gene: TRBD1
j_gene: TRBJ1-1
abundance: NA
v_gene: TRBV27
CDR3aa: CASSTPQGAYTEAFF
CDR3nt: TGTGCCAGCAGTACCCCGCAGGGGGCGTACACTGAAGCTTTCTTT

d_gene: NA
j_gene: TRBJ2-7
abundance: NA
v_gene: TRBV11-3
CDR3aa: CASSLETYEQYF
CDR3nt: TGTGCCAGCAGCTTGGAGACCTACGAGCAGTACTTC

d_gene: TRBD1
j_gene: TRBJ1-2
abundance: NA
v_gene: TRBV15
CDR3aa: CATSIGTGASNYGYTF
CDR3nt: TGTGCCACCAGCATTGGGACAGGGGCGTCTAACTATGGCTACACCTTC

d_gene: TRBD1
j_gene: TRBJ1-5
abundance: NA
v_gene: TRBV7-6
CDR3aa: CASSLGPGQGINQPQHF
CDR3nt: TGTGCCAGCAGCTTAGGGCCGGGACAGGGAATCAATCAGCCCCAGCATTTT

d_gene: NA
j_gene: TRBJ1-1
abundance: NA
v_gene: TRBV27
CDR3aa: CASSPPGPNEAFF
CDR3nt: TGTGCCAGCAGCCCCCCAGGGCCAAATGAAGCTTTCTTT

d_gene: TRBD1
j_gene: TRBJ2-1
abundance: NA
v_gene: TRBV19
CDR3aa: CASSRNRGAEQFF
CDR3nt: TGTGCCAGTAGTAGGAACAGGGGGGCTGAGCAGTTCTTC

d_gene: TRBD1
j_gene: TRBJ1-1
abundance: NA
v_gene: TRBV4-2
CDR3aa: CASSQLDRYTMNTEAFF
CDR3nt: TGTGCCAGCAGCCAATTGGACAGGTACACCATGAACACTGAAGCTTTCTTT

d_gene: TRBD2
j_gene: TRBJ2-1
abundance: NA
v_gene: TRBV7-8
CDR3aa: CASSLARTSGGDSYNEQFF
CDR3nt: TGTGCCAGCAGCTTAGCACGGACTAGCGGGGGGGACTCCTACAATGAGCAGTTCTTC

d_gene: NA
j_gene: TRBJ2-7
abundance: few
v_gene: TRBV5-1
CDR3aa: CASSPRPRVSQQYF
CDR3nt: TGCGCCAGCAGCCCGCGTCCCAGGGTATCACAGCAGTACTTC

d_gene: NA
j_gene: TRBJ1-2
abundance: NA
v_gene: TRBV4-3
CDR3aa: CASSQDTGGWYGYTF
CDR3nt: TGCGCCAGCAGCCAAGATACGGGAGGTTGGTATGGCTACACCTTC

d_gene: TRBD1
j_gene: TRBJ1-2
abundance: NA
v_gene: TRBV28
CDR3aa: CASVRQGAGYGYTF
CDR3nt: TGTGCCAGCGTCCGACAGGGGGCAGGCTATGGCTACACCTTC

d_gene: NA
j_gene: TRBJ1-1
abundance: NA
v_gene: TRBV7-3
CDR3aa: CASSQVPGLPSQNTEAFF
CDR3nt: TGTGCCAGCAGCCAAGTGCCGGGACTCCCCAGTCAGAACACTGAAGCTTTCTTT

d_gene: NA
j_gene: TRBJ1-1
abundance: NA
v_gene: TRBV4-2
CDR3aa: CASSQDQSNTEAFF
CDR3nt: TGTGCCAGCAGCCAAGATCAGTCAAACACTGAAGCTTTCTTT

d_gene: TRBD2
j_gene: TRBJ2-5
abundance: NA
v_gene: TRBV30
CDR3aa: CAWSGSGGYQETQYF
CDR3nt: TGTGCCTGGAGTGGAAGCGGGGGGTACCAAGAGACCCAGTACTTC

d_gene: NA
j_gene: TRBJ1-1
abundance: NA
v_gene: TRBV30
CDR3aa: CAWSLLEGVLEAFF
CDR3nt: TGTGCCTGGAGTCTACTGGAGGGAGTCCTTGAAGCTTTCTTT

d_gene: TRBD1
j_gene: TRBJ1-1
abundance: once
v_gene: TRBV7-9
CDR3aa: CASSMGQATNTEAFF
CDR3nt: TGTGCCAGCAGCATGGGACAGGCCACGAACACTGAAGCTTTCTTT

d_gene: NA
j_gene: TRBJ2-2
abundance: NA
v_gene: TRBV5-1
CDR3aa: CASSLEPGTGELFF
CDR3nt: TGCGCCAGCAGCTTGGAGCCGGGCACCGGGGAGCTGTTTTTT

d_gene: NA
j_gene: TRBJ2-1
abundance: few
v_gene: TRBV6-5
CDR3aa: CASTPMDSSNEQFF
CDR3nt: TGTGCCAGCACCCCCATGGACAGCTCCAATGAGCAGTTCTTC

d_gene: NA
j_gene: TRBJ1-5
abundance: NA
v_gene: TRBV7-9
CDR3aa: CASSSGDFYQPQHF
CDR3nt: TGTGCCAGCAGCTCCGGGGACTTCTATCAGCCCCAGCATTTT

d_gene: NA
j_gene: TRBJ2-3
abundance: NA
v_gene: TRBV6-1
CDR3aa: CASRGTATDTQYF
CDR3nt: TGTGCCAGCAGGGGCACCGCCACAGATACGCAGTATTTT

d_gene: NA
j_gene: TRBJ1-6
abundance: few
v_gene: TRBV2
CDR3aa: CASSIDSPLHF
CDR3nt: TGTGCCAGCAGTATCGATTCACCCCTCCACTTT

d_gene: NA
j_gene: TRBJ1-6
abundance: NA
v_gene: TRBV5-8
CDR3aa: CASSLGIRHSPLHF
CDR3nt: TGTGCCAGCAGCTTGGGCATCAGGCATTCACCCCTCCACTTT

d_gene: NA
j_gene: TRBJ1-3
abundance: NA
v_gene: TRBV6-5
CDR3aa: CASSYSGGGSGNTIYF
CDR3nt: TGTGCCAGCAGTTACTCGGGAGGGGGCTCTGGAAACACCATATATTTT

d_gene: TRBD1
j_gene: TRBJ1-1
abundance: NA
v_gene: TRBV11-2
CDR3aa: CASSLTRQGGNTEAFF
CDR3nt: TGTGCCAGCAGCTTGACTCGACAGGGGGGGAACACTGAAGCTTTCTTT

d_gene: TRBD1
j_gene: TRBJ2-7
abundance: NA
v_gene: TRBV10-3
CDR3aa: CAISESGTVYEQYF
CDR3nt: TGTGCCATCAGTGAGTCAGGGACAGTTTACGAGCAGTACTTC

d_gene: TRBD1
j_gene: TRBJ1-1
abundance: NA
v_gene: TRBV6-6
CDR3aa: CASSYRGQRDTEAFF
CDR3nt: TGTGCCAGCAGTTATCGGGGACAGAGGGACACTGAAGCTTTCTTT

d_gene: TRBD1
j_gene: TRBJ2-3
abundance: NA
v_gene: TRBV27
CDR3aa: CASSFDGRGYSDTQYF
CDR3nt: TGTGCCAGCAGTTTCGACGGCAGGGGGTATTCAGATACGCAGTATTTT

d_gene: TRBD1
j_gene: TRBJ1-5
abundance: NA
v_gene: TRBV7-2
CDR3aa: CASSATGGAGQPQHF
CDR3nt: TGTGCCAGCAGCGCGACAGGGGGCGCAGGGCAGCCCCAGCATTTT